The clone carrying this T cell receptor (beta chain) was picked up one time. The CDR3 length is 17 residues. Germline V CDR1 and CDR2: MGHRA, YSYEKL. J was trimmed by 4 bases and V by 4 bases; bases with no gene match: 14. Original handling: For nucleated cells, counts were estimated from reference gene primer amplification. Generated by immunoSEQ multiplex PCR, the TCRdb table keeps only in-frame clones and is missing some. The V and J calls and clone size come from that table; D and trimming were worked out from the DNA. The repertoire has fewer than 250,000 clones, approximately 90% of them found once; the top ten carry roughly 2.6%. The source of the sample is a study of blood T cell repertoires in COVID-19. Recruited during active infection, patients (from Seattle) were subsequently followed longitudinally.

The receptor comes from a man under 40 with COVID-19, enrolled during active disease. The source material was peripheral blood. The chain uses TRBV4-1 and TRBJ2-5, with 8 bases that match TRBD1. In DNA form, the CDR3 reads TGCGCCAGCAGCCCCCGACTACGGACAGGGTATGGAGAGACCCAGTACTTC. This encodes CASSPRLRTGYGETQYF.